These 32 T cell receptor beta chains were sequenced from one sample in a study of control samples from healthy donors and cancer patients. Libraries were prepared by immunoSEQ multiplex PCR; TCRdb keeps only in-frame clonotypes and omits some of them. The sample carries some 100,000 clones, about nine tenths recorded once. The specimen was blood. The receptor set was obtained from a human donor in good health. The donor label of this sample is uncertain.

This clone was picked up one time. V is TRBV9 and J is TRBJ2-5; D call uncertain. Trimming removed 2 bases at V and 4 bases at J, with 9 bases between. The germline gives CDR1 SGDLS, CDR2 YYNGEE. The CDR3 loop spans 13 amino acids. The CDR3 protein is CASSVPYRETQYF. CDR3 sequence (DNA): TGTGCCAGCAGCGTTCCGTACAGAGAGACCCAGTACTTC.

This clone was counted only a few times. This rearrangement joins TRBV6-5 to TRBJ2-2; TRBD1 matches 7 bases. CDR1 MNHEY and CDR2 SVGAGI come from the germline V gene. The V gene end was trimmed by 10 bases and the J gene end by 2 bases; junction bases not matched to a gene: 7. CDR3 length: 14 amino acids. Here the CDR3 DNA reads TGTGCCACCTCGGGACAGCAAAACACCGGGGAGCTGTTTTTT. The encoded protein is CATSGQQNTGELFF.

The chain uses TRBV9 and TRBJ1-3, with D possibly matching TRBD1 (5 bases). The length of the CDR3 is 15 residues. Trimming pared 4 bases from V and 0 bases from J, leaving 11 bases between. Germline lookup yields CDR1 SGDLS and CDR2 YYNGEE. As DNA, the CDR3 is TGTGCCAGCAGCTTAAATCAGGGCTCTGGAAACACCATATATTTT. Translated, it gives CASSLNQGSGNTIYF.

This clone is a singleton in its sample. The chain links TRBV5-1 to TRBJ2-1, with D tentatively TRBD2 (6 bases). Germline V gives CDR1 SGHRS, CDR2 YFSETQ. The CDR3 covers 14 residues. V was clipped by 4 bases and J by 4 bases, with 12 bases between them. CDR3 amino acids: CASSPRDFYNEQFF. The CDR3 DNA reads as TGCGCCAGCAGCCCGAGGGACTTTTACAATGAGCAGTTCTTC.

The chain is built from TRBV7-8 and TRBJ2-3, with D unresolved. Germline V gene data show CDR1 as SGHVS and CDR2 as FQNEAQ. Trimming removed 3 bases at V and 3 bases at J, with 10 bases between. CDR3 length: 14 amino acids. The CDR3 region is CASSFNRATDTQYF. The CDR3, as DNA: TGTGCCAGCAGCTTTAATAGGGCTACAGATACGCAGTATTTT.

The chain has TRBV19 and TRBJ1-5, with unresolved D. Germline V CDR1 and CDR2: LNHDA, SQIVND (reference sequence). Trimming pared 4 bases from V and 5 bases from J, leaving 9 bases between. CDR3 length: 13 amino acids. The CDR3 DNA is TGTGCCAGTAGTACTGCTGAACATCAGCCCCAGCATTTT. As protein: CASSTAEHQPQHF.

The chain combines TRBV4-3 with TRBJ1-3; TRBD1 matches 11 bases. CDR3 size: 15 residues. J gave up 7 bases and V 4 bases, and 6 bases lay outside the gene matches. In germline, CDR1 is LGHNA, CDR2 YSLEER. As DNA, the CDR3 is TGCGCCAGCAGCCGCGGGACAGGGGGACCGAACACCATATATTTT. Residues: CASSRGTGGPNTIYF.

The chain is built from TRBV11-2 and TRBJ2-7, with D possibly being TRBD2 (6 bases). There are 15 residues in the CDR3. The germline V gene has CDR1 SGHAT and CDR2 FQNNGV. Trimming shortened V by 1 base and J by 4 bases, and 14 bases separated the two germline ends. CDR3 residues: CASSLVAGPPYEQYF. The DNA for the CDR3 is TGTGCCAGCAGCTTAGTCGCGGGACCTCCTTACGAGCAGTACTTC.

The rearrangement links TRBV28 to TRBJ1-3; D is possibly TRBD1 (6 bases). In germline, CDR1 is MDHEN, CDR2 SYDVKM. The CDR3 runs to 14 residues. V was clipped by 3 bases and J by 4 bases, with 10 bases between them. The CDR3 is CASSFRGKGNTIYF. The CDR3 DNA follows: TGTGCCAGCAGTTTTAGGGGGAAAGGAAACACCATATATTTT.

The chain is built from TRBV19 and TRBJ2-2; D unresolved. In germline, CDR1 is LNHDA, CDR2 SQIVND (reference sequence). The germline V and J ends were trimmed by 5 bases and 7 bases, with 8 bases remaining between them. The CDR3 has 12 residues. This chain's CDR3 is CASSPHLGELFF. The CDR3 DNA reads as TGTGCCAGTAGTCCCCACCTCGGGGAGCTGTTTTTT. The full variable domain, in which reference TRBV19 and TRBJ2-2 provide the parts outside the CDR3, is DGGITQSPKYLFRKEGQNVTLSCEQNLNHDAMYWYRQDPGQGLRLIYYSQIVNDFQKGDIAEGYSVSREKKESFPLTVTSAQKNPTAFYLCASSPHLGELFFGEGSRLTVL.

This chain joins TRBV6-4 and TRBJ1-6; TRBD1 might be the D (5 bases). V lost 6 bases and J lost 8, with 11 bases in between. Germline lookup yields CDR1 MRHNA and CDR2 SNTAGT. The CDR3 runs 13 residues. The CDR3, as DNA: TGTGCCAGCAGCGGGGACGAGGATTCACCCCTCCACTTT. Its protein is CASSGDEDSPLHF.

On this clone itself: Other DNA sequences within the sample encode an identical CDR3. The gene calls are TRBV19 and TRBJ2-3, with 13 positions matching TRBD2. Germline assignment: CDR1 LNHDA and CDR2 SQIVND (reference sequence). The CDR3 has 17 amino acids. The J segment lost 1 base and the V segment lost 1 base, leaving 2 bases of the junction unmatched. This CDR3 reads CASSIGGLAGGTDTQYF. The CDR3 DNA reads TGTGCCAGTAGTATAGGTGGACTAGCGGGGGGCACAGATACGCAGTATTTT.

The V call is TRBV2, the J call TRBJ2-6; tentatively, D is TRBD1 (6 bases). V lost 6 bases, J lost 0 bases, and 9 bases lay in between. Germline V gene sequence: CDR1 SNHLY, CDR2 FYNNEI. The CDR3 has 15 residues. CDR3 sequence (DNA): TGTGCCAGCAGGGGGGCCGGCTCTGGGGCCAACGTCCTGACTTTC. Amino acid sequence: CASRGAGSGANVLTF.

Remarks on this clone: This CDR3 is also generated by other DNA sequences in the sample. The DNA for the CDR3 is TGTGCCAGCAGTGAAGGTCAGCCCCAGCATTTT. The encoded protein is CASSEGQPQHF. This sequence joins TRBV6-1 and TRBJ1-5; no clear D. The CDR3 is made up of 11 amino acids. Between the trimmed V and J ends, which lost 1 base and 6 bases, there was a span of 1 base. The germline gives CDR1 MNHNS, CDR2 SASEGT.

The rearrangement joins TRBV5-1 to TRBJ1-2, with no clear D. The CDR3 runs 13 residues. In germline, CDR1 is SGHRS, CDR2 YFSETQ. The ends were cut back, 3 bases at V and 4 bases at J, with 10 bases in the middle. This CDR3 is CASSSGWSYGYTF. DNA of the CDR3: TGCGCCAGCAGCTCAGGTTGGTCCTATGGCTACACCTTC.

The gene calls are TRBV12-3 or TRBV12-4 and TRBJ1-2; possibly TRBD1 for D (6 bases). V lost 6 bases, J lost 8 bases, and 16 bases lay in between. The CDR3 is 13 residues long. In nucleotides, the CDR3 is TGTGCCAGCAGGACCACAGGGAAGGACGGCTACACCTTC. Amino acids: CASRTTGKDGYTF.

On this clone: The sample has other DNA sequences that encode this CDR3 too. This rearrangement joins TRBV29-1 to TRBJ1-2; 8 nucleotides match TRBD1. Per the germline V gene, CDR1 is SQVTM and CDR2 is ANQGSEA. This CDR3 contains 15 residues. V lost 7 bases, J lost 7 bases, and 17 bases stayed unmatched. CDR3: CSDIQGRGGQVGYTF. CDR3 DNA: TGCAGCGACATACAGGGTCGGGGGGGACAGGTTGGCTACACCTTC.

This CDR3 reads CASSSGLAGGVSTDTQYF. CDR3 nucleotides: TGCGCCAGCAGCTCGGGACTAGCGGGGGGCGTTAGCACAGATACGCAGTATTTT. This chain connects TRBV5-1 to TRBJ2-3; TRBD2 matches at 15 bases. Germline values: CDR1 SGHRS, CDR2 YFSETQ. The V segment lost 3 bases and the J segment 0 bases; nucleotides outside the gene matches: 5. This CDR3 spans 18 amino acids.

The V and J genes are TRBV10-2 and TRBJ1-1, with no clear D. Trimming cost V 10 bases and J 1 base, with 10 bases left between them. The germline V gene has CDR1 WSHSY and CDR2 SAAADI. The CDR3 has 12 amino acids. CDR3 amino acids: CATRTENTEAFF. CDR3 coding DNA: TGCGCCACCCGAACAGAGAACACTGAAGCTTTCTTT.

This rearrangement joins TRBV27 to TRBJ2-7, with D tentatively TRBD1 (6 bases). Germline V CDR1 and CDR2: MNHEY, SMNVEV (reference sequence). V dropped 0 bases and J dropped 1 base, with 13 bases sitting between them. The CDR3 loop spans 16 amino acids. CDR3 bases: TGTGCCAGCAGTTTATCCGGGACAATGTCATCCTACGAGCAGTACTTC. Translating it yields CASSLSGTMSSYEQYF.

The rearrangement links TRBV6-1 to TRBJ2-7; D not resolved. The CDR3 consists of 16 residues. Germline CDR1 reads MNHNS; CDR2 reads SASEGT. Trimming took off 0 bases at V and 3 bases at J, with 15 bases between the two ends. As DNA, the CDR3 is TGTGCCAGCAGTGAAGCCCGCTCGCTGGGGTTCTACGAGCAGTACTTC. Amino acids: CASSEARSLGFYEQYF.

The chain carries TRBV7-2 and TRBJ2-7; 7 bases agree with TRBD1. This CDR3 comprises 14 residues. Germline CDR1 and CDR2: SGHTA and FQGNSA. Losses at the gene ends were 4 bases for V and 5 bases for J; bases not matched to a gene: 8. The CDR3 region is CASSSRQGWNEQYF. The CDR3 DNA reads TGTGCCAGCAGCTCGCGACAGGGCTGGAACGAGCAGTACTTC.

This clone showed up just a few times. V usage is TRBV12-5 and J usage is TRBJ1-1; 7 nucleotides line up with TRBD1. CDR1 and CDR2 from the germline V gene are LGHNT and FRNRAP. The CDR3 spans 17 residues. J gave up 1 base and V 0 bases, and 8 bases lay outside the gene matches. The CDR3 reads CASGLVDRVKKNTEAFF. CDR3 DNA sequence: TGTGCTAGTGGTTTGGTCGACAGGGTGAAAAAGAACACTGAAGCTTTCTTT.

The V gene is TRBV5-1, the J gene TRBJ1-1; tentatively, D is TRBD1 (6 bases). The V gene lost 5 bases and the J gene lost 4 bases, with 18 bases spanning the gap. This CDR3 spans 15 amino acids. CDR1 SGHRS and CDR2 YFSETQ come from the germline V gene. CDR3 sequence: CASRPGSGVLTEAFF. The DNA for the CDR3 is TGCGCCAGCAGGCCTGGTTCAGGGGTTCTCACTGAAGCTTTCTTT.

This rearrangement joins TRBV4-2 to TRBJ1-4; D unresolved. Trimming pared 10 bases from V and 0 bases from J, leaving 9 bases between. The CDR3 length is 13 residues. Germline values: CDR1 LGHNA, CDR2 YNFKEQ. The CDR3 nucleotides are TGTGCCACCTCAACTGCAACTAATGAAAAACTGTTTTTT. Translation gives CATSTATNEKLFF.

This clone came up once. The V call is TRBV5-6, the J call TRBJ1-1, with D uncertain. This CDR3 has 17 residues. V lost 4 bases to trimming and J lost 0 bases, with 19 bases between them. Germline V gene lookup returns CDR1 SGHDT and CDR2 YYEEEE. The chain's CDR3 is CASSAVLNAVMNTEAFF. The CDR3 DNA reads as TGTGCCAGCAGCGCTGTACTGAATGCAGTAATGAACACTGAAGCTTTCTTT.

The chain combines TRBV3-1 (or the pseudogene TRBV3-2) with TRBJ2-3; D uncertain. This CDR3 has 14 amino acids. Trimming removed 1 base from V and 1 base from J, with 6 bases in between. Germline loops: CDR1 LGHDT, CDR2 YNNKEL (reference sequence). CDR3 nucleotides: TGTGCCAGCAGCCAAGGGACCCGCACAGATACGCAGTATTTT. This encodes CASSQGTRTDTQYF.

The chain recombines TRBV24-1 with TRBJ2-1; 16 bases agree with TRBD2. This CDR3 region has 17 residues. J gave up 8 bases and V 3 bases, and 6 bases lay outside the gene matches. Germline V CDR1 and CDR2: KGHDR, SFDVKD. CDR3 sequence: CATSDPGLAGGSDEQFF. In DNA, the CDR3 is TGTGCCACCAGTGATCCGGGACTAGCGGGGGGGAGCGATGAGCAGTTCTTC.

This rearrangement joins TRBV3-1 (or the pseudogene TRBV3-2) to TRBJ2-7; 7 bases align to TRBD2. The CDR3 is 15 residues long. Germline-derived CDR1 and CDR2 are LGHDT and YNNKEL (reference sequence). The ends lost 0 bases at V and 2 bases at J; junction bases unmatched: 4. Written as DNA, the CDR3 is TGTGCCAGCAGCCAAGACGGCGGGAGCCCCTACGAGCAGTACTTC. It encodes CASSQDGGSPYEQYF.

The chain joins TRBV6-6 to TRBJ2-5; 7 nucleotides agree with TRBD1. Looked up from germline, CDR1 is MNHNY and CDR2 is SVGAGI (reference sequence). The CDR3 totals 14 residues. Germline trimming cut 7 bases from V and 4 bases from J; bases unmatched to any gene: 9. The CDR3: CASTPGGKAETQYF. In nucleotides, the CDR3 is TGTGCCAGCACCCCAGGGGGTAAAGCAGAGACCCAGTACTTC.

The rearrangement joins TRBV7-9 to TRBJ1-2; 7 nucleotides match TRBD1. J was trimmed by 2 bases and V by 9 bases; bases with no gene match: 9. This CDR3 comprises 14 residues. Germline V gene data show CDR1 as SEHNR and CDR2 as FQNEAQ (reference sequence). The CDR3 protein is CASIPPGQNYGYTF. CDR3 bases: TGTGCCAGTATCCCACCGGGACAGAACTATGGCTACACCTTC.

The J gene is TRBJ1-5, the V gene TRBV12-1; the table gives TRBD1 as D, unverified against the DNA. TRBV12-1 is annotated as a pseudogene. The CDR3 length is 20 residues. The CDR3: CASSPIRDRVGWHSNQPQHF. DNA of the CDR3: TGTGCCAGCAGTCCAATCCGGGACAGGGTGGGGTGGCATAGCAATCAGCCCCAGCATTTT.